This T cell receptor beta chain was sequenced for a study of T-cell reconstitution after alpha-beta-depleted transplantation in children. CDR1 and CDR2 (germline): SGHAT, FQDESV (reference sequence). V trimming: 3 bases; J trimming: 3 bases; junction bases outside the gene matches: 4. The CDR3 has 15 amino acids. The table lists this clonotype with a few counts. For TCRbeta, the library was prepared with unique molecular identifiers. MiXCR, applied by TCRdb to the PCR reads, yields one record per CDR3 protein. The data hold 330,000 or so distinct CDR3 sequences, with 10% observed a single time. This specimen consisted of PBMCs from the stem cell graft donor, obtained from the stem cell graft. This receptor was taken from a human donor who donated a stem cell graft to a child with acute lymphoblastic leukemia. The rearrangement uses TRBV11-1 and TRBJ1-4; TRBD1 matches at 7 bases. CDR3 bases: TGTGCCAGCAGCTTCTCCGGGACAGCTAATGAAAAACTGTTTTTT. This codes for CASSFSGTANEKLFF.